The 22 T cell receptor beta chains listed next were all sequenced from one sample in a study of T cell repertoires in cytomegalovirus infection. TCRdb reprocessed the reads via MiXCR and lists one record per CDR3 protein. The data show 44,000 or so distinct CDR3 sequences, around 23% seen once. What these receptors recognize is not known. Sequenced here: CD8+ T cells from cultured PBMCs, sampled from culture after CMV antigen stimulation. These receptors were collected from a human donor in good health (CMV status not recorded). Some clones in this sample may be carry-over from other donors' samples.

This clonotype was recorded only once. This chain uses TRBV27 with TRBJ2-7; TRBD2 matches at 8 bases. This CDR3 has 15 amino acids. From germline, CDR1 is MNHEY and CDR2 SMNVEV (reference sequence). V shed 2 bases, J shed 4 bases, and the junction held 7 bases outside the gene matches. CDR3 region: CASSLTSGTSYEQYF. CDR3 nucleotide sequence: TGTGCCAGCAGTTTAACGTCCGGGACTAGTTACGAGCAGTACTTC.

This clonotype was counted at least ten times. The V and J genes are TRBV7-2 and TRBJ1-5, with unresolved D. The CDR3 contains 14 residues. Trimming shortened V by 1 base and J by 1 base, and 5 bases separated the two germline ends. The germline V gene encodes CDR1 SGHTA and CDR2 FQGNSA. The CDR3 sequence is CASSLDSSNQPQHF. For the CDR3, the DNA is TGTGCCAGCAGCTTAGACAGCAGCAATCAGCCCCAGCATTTT.

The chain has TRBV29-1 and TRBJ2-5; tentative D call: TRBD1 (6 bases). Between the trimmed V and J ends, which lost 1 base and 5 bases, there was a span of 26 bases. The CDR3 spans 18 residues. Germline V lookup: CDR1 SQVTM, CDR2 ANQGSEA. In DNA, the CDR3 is TGCAGCGTTGAAGGGGTTCCCGGACAGACCTCTTGGCGGGAGACCCAGTACTTC. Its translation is CSVEGVPGQTSWRETQYF.

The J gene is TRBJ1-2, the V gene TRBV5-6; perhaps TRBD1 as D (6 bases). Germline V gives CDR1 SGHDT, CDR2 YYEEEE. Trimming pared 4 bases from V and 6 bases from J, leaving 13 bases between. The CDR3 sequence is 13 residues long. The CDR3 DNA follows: TGTGCCAGCAGCCTCCGGCAGGGGAATGGCTACACCTTC. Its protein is CASSLRQGNGYTF. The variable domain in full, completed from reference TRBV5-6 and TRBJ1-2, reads DAGVTQSPTHLIKTRGQQVTLRCSPKSGHDTVSWYQQALGQGPQFIFQYYEEEERQRGNFPDRFSGHQFPNYSSELNVNALLLGDSALYLCASSLRQGNGYTFGSGTRLTVV.

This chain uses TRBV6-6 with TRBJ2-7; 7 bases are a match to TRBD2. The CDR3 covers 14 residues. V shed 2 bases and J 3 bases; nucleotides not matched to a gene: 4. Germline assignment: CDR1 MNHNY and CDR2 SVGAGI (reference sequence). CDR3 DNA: TGTGCCAGCAGTTACGGACGGGAGGACTACGAGCAGTACTTC. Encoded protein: CASSYGREDYEQYF.

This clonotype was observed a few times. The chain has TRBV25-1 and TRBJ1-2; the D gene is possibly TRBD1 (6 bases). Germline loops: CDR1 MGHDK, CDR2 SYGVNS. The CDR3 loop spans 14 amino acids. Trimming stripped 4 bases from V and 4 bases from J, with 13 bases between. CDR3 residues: CASSVAGDGYGYTF. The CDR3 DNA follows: TGTGCCAGCAGTGTAGCAGGGGACGGCTATGGCTACACCTTC.

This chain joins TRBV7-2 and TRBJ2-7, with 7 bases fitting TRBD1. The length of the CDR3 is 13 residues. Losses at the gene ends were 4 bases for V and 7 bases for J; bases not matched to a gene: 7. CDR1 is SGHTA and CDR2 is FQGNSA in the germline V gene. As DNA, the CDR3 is TGTGCCAGCAGCTCAAGCCGGGACAGAGAGCAGTACTTC. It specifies CASSSSRDREQYF.

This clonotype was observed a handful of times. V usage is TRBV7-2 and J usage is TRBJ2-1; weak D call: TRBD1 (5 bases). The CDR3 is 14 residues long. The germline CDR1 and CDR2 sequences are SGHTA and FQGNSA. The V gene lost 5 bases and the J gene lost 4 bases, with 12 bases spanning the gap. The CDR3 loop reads CASSTERGYNEQFF. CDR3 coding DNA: TGTGCCAGCAGCACCGAAAGGGGATACAATGAGCAGTTCTTC.

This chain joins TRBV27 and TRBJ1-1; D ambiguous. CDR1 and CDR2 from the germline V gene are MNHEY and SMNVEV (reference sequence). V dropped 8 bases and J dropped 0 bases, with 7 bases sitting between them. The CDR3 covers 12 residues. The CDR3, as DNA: TGTGCCAGCTCTGGGGTGAACACTGAAGCTTTCTTT. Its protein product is CASSGVNTEAFF.

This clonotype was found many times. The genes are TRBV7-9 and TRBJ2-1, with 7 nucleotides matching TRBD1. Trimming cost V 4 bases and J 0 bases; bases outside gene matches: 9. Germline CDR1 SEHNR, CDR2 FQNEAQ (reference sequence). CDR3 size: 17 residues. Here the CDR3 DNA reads TGTGCCAGCAGCTCGGACAGGACGACGACCTCCTACAATGAGCAGTTCTTC. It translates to CASSSDRTTTSYNEQFF.

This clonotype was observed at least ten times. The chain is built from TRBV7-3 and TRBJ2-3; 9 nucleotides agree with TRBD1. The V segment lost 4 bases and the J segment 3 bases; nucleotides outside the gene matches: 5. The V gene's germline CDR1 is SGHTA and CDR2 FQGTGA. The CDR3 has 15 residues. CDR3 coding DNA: TGTGCCAGCAGCTCCGACAGGGGGGGGACAGATACGCAGTATTTT. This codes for CASSSDRGGTDTQYF.

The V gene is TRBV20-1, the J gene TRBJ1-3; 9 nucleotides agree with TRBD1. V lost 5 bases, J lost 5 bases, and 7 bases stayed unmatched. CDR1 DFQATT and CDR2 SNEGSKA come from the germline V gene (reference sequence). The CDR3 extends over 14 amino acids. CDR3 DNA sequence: TGCAGTGCTGGGCTGGACAGGGGTAGAAACACCATATATTTT. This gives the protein CSAGLDRGRNTIYF.

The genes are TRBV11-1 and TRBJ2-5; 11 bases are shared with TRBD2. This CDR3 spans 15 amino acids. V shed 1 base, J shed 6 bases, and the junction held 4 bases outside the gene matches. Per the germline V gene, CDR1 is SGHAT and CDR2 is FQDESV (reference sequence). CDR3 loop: CASSLGLAGRKTQYF. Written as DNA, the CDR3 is TGTGCCAGCAGCTTAGGACTAGCGGGAAGGAAGACCCAGTACTTC. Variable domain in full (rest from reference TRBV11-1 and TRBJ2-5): EAEVAQSPRYKITEKSQAVAFWCDPISGHATLYWYRQILGQGPELLVQFQDESVVDDSQLPKDRFSAERLKGVDSTLKIQPAELGDSAMYLCASSLGLAGRKTQYFGPGTRLLVL.

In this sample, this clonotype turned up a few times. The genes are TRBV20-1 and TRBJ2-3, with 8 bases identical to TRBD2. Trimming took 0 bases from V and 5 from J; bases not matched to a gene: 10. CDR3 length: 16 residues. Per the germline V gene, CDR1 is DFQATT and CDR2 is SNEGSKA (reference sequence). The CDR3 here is CSARDVRSGSLDTQYF. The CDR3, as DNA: TGCAGTGCTAGAGATGTAAGGAGCGGGAGTTTAGATACGCAGTATTTT.

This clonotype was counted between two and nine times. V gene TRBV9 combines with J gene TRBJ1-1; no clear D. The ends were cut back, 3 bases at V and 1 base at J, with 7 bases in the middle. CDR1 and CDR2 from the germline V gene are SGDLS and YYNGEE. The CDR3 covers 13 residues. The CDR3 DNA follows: TGTGCCAGCAGCGCTACATCGAACACTGAAGCTTTCTTT. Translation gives CASSATSNTEAFF.

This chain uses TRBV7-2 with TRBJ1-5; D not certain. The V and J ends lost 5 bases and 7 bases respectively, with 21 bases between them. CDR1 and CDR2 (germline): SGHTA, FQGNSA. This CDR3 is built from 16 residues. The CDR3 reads CASSPQGRPPEQPQHF. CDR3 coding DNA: TGTGCCAGCAGCCCTCAAGGGAGACCTCCGGAGCAGCCCCAGCATTTT.

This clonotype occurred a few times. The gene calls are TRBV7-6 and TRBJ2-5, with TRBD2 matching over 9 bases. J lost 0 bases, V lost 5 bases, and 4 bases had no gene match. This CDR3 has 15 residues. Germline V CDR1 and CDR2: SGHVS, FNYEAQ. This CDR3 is CASSHSGGYQETQYF. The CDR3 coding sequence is TGTGCCAGCAGCCATAGCGGGGGATACCAAGAGACCCAGTACTTC. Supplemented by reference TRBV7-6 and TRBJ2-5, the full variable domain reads GAGVSQSPRYKVTKRGQDVALRCDPISGHVSLYWYRQALGQGPEFLTYFNYEAQQDKSGLPNDRFSAERPEGSISTLTIQRTEQRDSAMYRCASSHSGGYQETQYFGPGTRLLVL.

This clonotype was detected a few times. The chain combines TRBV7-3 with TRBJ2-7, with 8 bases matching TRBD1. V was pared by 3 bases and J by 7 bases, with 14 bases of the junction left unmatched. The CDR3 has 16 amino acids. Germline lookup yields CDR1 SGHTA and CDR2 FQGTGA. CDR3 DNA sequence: TGTGCCAGCAGCTTGGCCGGACAGGGATCCTACAATGAGCAGTACTTC. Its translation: CASSLAGQGSYNEQYF.

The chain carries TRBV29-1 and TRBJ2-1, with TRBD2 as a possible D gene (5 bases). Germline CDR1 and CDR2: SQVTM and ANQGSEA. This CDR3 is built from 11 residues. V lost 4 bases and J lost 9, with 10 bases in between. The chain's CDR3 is CSVGLGLEQFF. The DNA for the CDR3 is TGCAGCGTTGGCCTTGGACTTGAGCAGTTCTTC.

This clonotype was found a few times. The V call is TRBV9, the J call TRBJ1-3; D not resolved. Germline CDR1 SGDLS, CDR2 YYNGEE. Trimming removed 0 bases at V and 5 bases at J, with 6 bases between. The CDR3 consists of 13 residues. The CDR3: CASSVVARNTIYF. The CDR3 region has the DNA TGTGCCAGCAGCGTAGTTGCTCGAAACACCATATATTTT.

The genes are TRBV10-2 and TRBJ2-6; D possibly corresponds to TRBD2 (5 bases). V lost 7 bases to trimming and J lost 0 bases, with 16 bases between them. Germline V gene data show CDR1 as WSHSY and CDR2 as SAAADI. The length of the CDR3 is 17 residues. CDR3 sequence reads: CASKDIAHSSGANVLTF. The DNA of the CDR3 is TGCGCCAGCAAGGATATAGCGCATAGCTCTGGGGCCAACGTCCTGACTTTC.

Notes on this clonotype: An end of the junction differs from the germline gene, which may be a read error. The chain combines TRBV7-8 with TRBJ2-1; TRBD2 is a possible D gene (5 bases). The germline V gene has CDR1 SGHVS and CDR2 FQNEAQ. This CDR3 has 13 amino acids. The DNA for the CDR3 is TGTACCAGCAGCTTAGGAGGCTTTGGGAGTCAGTTCTTC. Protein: CTSSLGGFGSQFF.